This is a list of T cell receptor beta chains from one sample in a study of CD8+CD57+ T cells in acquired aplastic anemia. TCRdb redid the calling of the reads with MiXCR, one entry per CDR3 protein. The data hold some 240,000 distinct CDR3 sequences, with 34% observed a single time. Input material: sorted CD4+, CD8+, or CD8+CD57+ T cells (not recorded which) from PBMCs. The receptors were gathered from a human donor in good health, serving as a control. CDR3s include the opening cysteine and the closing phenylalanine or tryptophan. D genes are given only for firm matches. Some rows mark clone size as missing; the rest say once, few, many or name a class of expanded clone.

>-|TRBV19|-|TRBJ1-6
CASSIGVGSPLHF
TGTGCCAGTAGTATTGGGGTTGGTTCACCCCTCCACTTT
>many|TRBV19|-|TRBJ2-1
CASKAGFYHNEQFF
TGTGCCAGTAAGGCAGGGTTTTACCACAATGAGCAGTTCTTC
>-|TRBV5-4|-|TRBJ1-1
CASSLAWNTEAFF
TGTGCCAGCAGCCTCGCGTGGAACACTGAAGCTTTCTTT
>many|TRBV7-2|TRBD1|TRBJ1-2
CASSLGRQGANGYTF
TGTGCCAGCAGCTTAGGCAGACAGGGGGCAAATGGCTACACCTTC
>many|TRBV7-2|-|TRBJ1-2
CASSLDGGTYGYTF
TGTGCCAGCAGCTTAGATGGTGGAACGTATGGCTACACCTTC
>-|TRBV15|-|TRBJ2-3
CATSRRSTDTQYF
TGTGCCACCAGCAGGAGGAGCACAGATACGCAGTATTTT
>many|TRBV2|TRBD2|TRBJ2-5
CASSAGTSGGQETQYF
TGTGCCAGCAGTGCGGGGACTAGCGGCGGCCAAGAGACCCAGTACTTC
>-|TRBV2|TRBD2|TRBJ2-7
CASRSAGGYEQYF
TGTGCCAGCAGGTCCGCGGGGGGCTACGAGCAGTACTTC
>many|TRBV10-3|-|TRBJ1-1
CAISGFDTEAFF
TGTGCCATCAGTGGTTTCGACACTGAAGCTTTCTTT
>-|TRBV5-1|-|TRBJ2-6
CASSPAVPANVLTF
TGCGCCAGCAGCCCTGCCGTTCCGGCCAACGTCCTGACTTTC
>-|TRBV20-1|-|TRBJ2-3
CSARQPDTDTQYF
TGCAGTGCTAGACAGCCCGACACAGATACGCAGTATTTT
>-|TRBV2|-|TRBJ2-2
CASRQQGTGELFF
TGTGCCAGCAGGCAACAGGGAACCGGGGAGCTGTTTTTT
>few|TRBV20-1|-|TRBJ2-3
CSASGGQGISTDTQYF
TGCAGTGCTAGCGGGGGACAAGGTATTTCCACAGATACGCAGTATTTT
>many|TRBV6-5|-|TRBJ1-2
CASSYGGSYGYTF
TGTGCCAGCAGTTACGGGGGTAGCTATGGCTACACCTTC
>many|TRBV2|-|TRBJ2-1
CASRPTSNEQFF
TGTGCCAGCAGGCCGACTAGCAATGAGCAGTTCTTC
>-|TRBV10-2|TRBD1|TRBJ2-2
CASSSSSGTGSTGELFF
TGCGCCAGCAGCTCTAGCTCCGGGACAGGGAGCACCGGGGAGCTGTTTTTT
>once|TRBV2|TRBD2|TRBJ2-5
CASSALSGVGETQYF
TGTGCCAGCAGTGCTCTCAGCGGGGTAGGAGAGACCCAGTACTTC
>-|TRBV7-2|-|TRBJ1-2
CTSSPPRGGNYGYTF
TGTACCAGCTCACCACCGAGGGGAGGGAACTATGGCTACACCTTC
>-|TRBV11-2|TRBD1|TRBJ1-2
CASSLRPGQGRDNYGYTF
TGTGCCAGCAGCTTACGACCCGGACAGGGAAGGGATAACTATGGCTACACCTTC
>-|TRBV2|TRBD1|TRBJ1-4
CASSSTGMNEKLFF
TGTGCCAGCAGTTCGACAGGGATGAATGAAAAACTGTTTTTT
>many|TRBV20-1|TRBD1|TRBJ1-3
CSAGDRGLGNTIYF
TGCAGTGCTGGGGACAGGGGGCTAGGAAACACCATATATTTT
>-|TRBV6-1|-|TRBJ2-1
CASSPVATSYNEQFF
TGTGCCAGCAGTCCCGTAGCGACCTCCTACAATGAGCAGTTCTTC
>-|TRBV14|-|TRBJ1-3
CASSRQVSGNTIYF
TGTGCCAGCAGCCGTCAGGTCTCTGGAAACACCATATATTTT
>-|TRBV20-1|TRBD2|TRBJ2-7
CSASGAAGTLRKSVEQYF
TGCAGTGCTAGTGGGGCAGCGGGAACCCTACGCAAGAGCGTTGAGCAGTACTTC
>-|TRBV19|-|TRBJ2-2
CASSMRRQPFDTGELFF
TGTGCCAGTAGTATGCGTCGACAGCCTTTTGACACCGGGGAGCTGTTTTTT
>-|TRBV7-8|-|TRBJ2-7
CASSLVASHEQYF
TGTGCCAGCAGCTTAGTGGCCAGCCACGAGCAGTACTTC
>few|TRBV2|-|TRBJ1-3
CASSVPGVNTIYF
TGTGCCAGCAGTGTACCCGGGGTAAACACCATATATTTT
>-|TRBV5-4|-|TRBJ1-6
CASSFFEGEGYNSPLHF
TGTGCCAGCAGCTTTTTCGAGGGAGAAGGGTATAATTCACCCCTCCACTTT
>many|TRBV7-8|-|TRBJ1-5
CASSLVPGGQPQHF
TGTGCCAGCAGCTTAGTCCCGGGCGGTCAGCCCCAGCATTTT
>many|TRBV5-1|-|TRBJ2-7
CASSSNRGEQYF
TGCGCCAGCAGCTCAAACAGAGGCGAGCAGTACTTC
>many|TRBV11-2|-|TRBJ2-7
CASSPGSERAREQYF
TGTGCCAGCAGCCCGGGCTCAGAAAGGGCGCGCGAGCAGTACTTC
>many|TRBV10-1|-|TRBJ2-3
CASSESVGGQYTQYF
TGCGCCAGCAGTGAGTCCGTGGGGGGGCAATATACGCAGTATTTT
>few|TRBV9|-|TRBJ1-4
CASSGEQSGAGEKLFF
TGTGCCAGCAGCGGAGAGCAATCTGGGGCAGGTGAAAAACTGTTTTTT
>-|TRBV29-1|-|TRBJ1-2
CSVRQGGNYGYTF
TGCAGCGTTAGGCAGGGCGGTAACTATGGCTACACCTTC
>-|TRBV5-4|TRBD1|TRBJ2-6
CASSSPGTGAGANVLTF
TGTGCCAGCAGCTCCCCCGGGACAGGGGCTGGGGCCAACGTCCTGACTTTC
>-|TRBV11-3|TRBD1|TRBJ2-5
CASSPRQGDLKETQYF
TGTGCCAGCAGCCCCCGACAGGGGGATCTGAAGGAGACCCAGTACTTC
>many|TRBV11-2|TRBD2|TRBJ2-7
CASSLVATSGRREQYF
TGTGCCAGCAGCTTAGTTGCGACTAGCGGCCGGAGGGAGCAGTACTTC
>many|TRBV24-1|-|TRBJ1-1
CATSDPRRSGEAFF
TGTGCCACCAGTGACCCCCGGAGATCAGGTGAAGCTTTCTTT